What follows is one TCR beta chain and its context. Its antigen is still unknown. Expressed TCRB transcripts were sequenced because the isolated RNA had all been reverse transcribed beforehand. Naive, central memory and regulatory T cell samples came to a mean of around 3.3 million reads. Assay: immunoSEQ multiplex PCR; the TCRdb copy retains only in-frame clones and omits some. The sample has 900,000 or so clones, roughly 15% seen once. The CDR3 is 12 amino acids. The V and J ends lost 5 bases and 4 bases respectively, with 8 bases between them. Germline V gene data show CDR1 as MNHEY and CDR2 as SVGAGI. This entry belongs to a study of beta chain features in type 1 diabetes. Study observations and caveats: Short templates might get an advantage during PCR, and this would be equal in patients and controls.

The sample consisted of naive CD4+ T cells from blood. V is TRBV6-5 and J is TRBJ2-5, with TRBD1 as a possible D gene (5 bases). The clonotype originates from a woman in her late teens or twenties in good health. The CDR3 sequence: CASSMGRETQYF. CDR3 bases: TGTGCCAGCAGTATGGGGCGAGAGACCCAGTACTTC.